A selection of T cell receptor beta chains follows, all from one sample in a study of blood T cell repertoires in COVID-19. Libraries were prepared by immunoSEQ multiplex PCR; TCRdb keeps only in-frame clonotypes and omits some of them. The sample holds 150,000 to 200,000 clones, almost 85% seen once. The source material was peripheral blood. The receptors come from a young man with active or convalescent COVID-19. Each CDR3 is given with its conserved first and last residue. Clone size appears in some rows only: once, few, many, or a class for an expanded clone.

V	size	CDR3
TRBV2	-	CASSRQGSYGYTF
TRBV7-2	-	CASSLQPPRLAGSTDTQYF
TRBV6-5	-	CASNNRQGGGIKLFF
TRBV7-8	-	CASSLSPNEKLFF
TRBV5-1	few	CASSLETSGYNEQFF
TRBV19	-	CASKGDRAMMYNSPLHF
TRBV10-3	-	CAIGAGQGRETQYF
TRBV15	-	CATSRDQYGGRQFF
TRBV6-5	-	CASSYSDRAPYGYTF
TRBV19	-	CASSWTSGSYEQYF
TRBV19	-	CASTRGVGRRSNQPQHF
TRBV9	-	CASSVALIKNNEQFF
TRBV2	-	CASRRQGPSYEQYF
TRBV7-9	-	CASSLGGYAGVAANTEAFF
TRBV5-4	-	CASSASTGALNYEQYF
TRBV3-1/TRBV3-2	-	CASSQRLAGGYTDTQYF
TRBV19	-	CASSIGVDSFNQPQHF
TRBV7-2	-	CASSLGTGGPLYEQYF
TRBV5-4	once	CASSLGGTASNYGYTF
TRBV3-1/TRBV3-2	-	CASSQAIWATNTQYF
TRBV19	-	CASSMDGQVNTEAFF
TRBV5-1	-	CASSPLGQGDYNEQFF
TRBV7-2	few	CASSLGQTGTYGYTF